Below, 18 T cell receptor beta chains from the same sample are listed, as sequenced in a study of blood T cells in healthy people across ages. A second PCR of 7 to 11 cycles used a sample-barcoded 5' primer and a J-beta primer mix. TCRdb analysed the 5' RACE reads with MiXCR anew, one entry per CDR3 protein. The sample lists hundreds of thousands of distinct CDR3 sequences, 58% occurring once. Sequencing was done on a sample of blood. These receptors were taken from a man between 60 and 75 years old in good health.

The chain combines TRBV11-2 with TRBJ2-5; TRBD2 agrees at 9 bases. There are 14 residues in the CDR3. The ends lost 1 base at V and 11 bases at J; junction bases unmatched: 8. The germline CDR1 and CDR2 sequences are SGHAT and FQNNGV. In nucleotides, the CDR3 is TGTGCCAGCAGCTTAGGCGGGGGGGCTGGTGAGCAGTACTTC. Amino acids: CASSLGGGAGEQYF.

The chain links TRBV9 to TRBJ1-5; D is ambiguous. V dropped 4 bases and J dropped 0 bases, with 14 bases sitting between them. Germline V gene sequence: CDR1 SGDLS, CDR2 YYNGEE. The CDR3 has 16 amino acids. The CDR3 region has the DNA TGTGCCAGCAGCCAAGGTGGCCCATATAGCAATCAGCCCCAGCATTTT. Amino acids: CASSQGGPYSNQPQHF.

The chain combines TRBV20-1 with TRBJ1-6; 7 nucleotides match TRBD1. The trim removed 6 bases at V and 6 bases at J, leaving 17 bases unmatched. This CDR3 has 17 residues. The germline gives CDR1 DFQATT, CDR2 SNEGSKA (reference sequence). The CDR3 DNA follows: TGCAGTGCCCAAGGGGAGGGGGCGCGGTTTGCTAATTCACCCCTCCACTTT. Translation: CSAQGEGARFANSPLHF.

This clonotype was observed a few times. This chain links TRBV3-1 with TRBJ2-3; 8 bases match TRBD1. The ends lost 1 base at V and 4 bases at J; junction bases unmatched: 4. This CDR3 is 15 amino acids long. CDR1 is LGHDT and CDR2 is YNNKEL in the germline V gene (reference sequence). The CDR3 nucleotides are TGTGCCAGCAGCCAAGGGACAGGGAGCGCAGATACGCAGTATTTT. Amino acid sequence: CASSQGTGSADTQYF.

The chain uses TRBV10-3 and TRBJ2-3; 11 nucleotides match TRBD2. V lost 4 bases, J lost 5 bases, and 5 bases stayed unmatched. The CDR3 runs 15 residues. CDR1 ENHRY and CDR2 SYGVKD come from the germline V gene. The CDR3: CAISGASGGKDTQYF. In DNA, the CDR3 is TGTGCCATCAGTGGGGCTAGCGGGGGGAAAGATACGCAGTATTTT.

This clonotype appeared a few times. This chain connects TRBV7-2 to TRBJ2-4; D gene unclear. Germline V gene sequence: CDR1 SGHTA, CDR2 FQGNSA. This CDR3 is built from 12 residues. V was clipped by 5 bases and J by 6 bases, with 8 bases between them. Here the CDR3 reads CASSPTLNIQYF. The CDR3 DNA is TGTGCCAGCAGCCCGACACTAAACATTCAGTACTTC. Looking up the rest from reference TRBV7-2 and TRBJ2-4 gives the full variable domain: GAGVSQSPSNKVTEKGKDVELRCDPISGHTALYWYRQSLGQGLEFLIYFQGNSAPDKSGLPSDRFSAERTGGSVSTLTIQRTQQEDSAVYLCASSPTLNIQYFGAGTRLSVL.

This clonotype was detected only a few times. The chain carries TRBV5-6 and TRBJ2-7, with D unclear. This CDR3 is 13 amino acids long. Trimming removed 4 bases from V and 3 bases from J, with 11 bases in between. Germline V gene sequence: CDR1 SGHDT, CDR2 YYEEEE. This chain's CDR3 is CASSVSGVYEQYF. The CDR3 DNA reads TGTGCCAGCAGCGTGTCAGGAGTCTACGAGCAGTACTTC.

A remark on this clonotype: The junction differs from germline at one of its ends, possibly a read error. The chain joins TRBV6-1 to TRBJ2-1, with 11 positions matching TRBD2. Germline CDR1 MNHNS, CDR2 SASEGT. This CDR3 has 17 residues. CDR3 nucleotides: TGTGCCAGCAAGGTTCTAGCGGGGGGCACTAAATACAATGAGCAGATCTTC. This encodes CASKVLAGGTKYNEQIF.

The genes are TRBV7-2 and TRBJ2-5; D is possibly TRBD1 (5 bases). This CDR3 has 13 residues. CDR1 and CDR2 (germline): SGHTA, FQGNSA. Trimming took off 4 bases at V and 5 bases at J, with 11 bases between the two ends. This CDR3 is CASSSRVRETQYF. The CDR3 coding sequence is TGTGCCAGCAGCTCCAGGGTGCGGGAGACCCAGTACTTC.

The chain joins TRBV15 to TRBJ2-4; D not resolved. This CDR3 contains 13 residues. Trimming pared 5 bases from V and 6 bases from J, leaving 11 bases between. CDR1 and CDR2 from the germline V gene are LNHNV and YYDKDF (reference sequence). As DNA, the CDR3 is TGTGCCACCAGCCCGGTTCCTGGAAACATTCAGTACTTC. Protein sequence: CATSPVPGNIQYF.

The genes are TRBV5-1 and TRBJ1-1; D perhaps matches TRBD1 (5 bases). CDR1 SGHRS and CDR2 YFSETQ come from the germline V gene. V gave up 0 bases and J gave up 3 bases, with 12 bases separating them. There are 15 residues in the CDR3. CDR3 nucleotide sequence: TGCGCCAGCAGCTTGGCAGGCCAGGGTTACACTGAAGCTTTCTTT. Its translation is CASSLAGQGYTEAFF.

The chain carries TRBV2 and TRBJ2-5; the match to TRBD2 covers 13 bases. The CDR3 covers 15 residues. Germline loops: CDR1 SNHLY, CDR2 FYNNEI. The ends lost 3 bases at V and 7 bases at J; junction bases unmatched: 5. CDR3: CASSDGTSGEGTQYF. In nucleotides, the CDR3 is TGTGCCAGCAGTGATGGGACTAGCGGGGAAGGGACCCAGTACTTC.

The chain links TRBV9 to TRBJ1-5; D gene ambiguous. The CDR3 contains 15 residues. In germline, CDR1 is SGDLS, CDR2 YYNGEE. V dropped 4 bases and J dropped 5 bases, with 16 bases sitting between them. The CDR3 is CASSPSAGVYQPQHF. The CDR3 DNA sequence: TGTGCCAGCAGCCCCTCAGCCGGGGTCTATCAGCCCCAGCATTTT.

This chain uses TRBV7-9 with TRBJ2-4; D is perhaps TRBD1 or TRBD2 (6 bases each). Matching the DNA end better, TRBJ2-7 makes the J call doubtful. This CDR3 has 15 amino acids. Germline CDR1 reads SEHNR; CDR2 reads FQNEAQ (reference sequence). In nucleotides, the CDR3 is TGTGCCAGCAGCTTAGGAAGGGGGGCATCAAACGAGCAGTACTTC. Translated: CASSLGRGASNEQYF.

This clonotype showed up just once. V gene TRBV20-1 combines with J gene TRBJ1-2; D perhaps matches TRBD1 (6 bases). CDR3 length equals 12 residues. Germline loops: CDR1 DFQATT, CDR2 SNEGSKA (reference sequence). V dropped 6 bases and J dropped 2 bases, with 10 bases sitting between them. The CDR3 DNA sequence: TGCAGTGCGAGGGACACAAACTATGGCTACACCTTC. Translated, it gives CSARDTNYGYTF.

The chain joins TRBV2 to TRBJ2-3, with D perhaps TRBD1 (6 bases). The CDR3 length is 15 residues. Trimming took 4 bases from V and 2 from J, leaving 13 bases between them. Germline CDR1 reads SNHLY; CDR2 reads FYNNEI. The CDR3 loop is CASSVRQANTDTQYF. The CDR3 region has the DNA TGTGCCAGCAGTGTTCGACAGGCCAACACAGATACGCAGTATTTT.

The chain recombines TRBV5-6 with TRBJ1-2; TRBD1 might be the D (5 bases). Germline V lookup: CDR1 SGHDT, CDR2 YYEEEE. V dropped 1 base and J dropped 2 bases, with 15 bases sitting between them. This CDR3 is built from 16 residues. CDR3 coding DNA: TGTGCCAGCAGCTTGAGTGGACACGCCTTAAACTATGGCTACACCTTC. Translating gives CASSLSGHALNYGYTF.

CDR3 nucleotides: TGTGCCATCGGTAACAGGGAGGAGAATGAGCAGTTCTTC. Translated: CAIGNREENEQFF. The chain has TRBV10-3 and TRBJ2-1; D is perhaps TRBD1 or TRBD2 (6 bases each). Trimming removed 8 bases from V and 7 bases from J, with 15 bases in between. The CDR3 totals 13 residues. Germline V gene data show CDR1 as ENHRY and CDR2 as SYGVKD.